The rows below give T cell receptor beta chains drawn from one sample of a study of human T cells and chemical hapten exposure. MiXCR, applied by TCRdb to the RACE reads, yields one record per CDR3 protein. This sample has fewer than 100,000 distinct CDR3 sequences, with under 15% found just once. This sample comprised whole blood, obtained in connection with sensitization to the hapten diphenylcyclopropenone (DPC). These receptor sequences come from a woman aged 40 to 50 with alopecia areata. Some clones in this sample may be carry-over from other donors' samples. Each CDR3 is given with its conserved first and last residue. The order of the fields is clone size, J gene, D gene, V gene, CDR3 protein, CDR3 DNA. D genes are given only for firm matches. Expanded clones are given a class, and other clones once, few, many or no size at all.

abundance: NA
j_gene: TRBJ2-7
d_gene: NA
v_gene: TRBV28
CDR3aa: CASTLLVGREQYF
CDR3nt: TGTGCCAGCACCCTCCTGGTGGGGCGTGAGCAGTACTTC

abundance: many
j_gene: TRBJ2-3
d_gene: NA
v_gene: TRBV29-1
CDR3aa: CSVVMTDTQYF
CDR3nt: TGCAGCGTTGTAATGACAGATACGCAGTATTTT

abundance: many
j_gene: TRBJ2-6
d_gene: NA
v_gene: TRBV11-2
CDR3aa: CASSLRGHSSGANVLTF
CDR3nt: TGTGCCAGCAGCCTACGGGGACATTCCTCTGGGGCCAACGTCCTGACTTTC

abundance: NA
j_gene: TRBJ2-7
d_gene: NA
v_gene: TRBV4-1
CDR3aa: CASSQAPGRSTYEQYF
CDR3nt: TGCGCCAGCAGCCAAGCCCCGGGACGGTCCACCTACGAGCAGTACTTC

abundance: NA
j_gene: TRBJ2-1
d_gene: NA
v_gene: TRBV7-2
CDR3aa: CASSLGLALNEQFF
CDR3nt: TGTGCCAGCAGCTTAGGGCTAGCTCTAAATGAGCAGTTCTTC

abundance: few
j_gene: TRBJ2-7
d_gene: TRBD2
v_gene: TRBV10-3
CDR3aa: CAINKWPTGRLAGGNLSSYEQYF
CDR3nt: TGTGCCATCAATAAATGGCCCACAGGGAGACTAGCGGGAGGGAACCTAAGCTCCTACGAGCAGTACTTC

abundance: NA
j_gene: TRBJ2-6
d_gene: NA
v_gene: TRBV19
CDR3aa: CASSILGSGANVLTF
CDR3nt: TGTGCCAGTAGTATACTGGGCTCTGGGGCCAACGTCCTGACTTTC

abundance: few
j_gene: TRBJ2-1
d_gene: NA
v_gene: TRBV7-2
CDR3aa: CASSLSPSSYNEQFF
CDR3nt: TGTGCCAGCAGCTTATCCCCGAGCTCCTACAATGAGCAGTTCTTC

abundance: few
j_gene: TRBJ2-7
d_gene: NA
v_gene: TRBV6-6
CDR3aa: CASSPIRSYEQYF
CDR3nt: TGTGCCAGCAGTCCGATACGCTCCTACGAGCAGTACTTC

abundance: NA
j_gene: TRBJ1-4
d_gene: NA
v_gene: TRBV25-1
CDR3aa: CANSATLATNEKLFF
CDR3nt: TGTGCCAACAGTGCGACACTTGCAACTAATGAAAAACTGTTTTTT

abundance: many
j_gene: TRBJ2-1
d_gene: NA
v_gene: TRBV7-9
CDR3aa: CASTDGLAGPWNEQFF
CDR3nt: TGTGCCAGCACCGATGGGTTGGCGGGCCCGTGGAATGAGCAGTTCTTC

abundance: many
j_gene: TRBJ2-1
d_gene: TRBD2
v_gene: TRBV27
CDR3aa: CASSLLGGSSSYNEQFF
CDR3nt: TGTGCCAGCAGTTTACTTGGCGGGAGCAGCTCCTACAATGAGCAGTTCTTC

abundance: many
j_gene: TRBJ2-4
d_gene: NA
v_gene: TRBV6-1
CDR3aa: CASSEQLAKNIQYF
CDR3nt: TGTGCCAGCAGTGAACAGCTAGCCAAAAACATTCAGTACTTC

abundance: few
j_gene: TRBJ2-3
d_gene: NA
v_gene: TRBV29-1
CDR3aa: CSGEEFTDTQYF
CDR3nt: TGCAGCGGTGAGGAATTCACAGATACGCAGTATTTT

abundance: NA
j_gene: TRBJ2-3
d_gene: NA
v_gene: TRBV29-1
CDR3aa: CSVRNPGNADTQYF
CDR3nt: TGCAGCGTCCGAAACCCGGGAAACGCAGATACGCAGTATTTT

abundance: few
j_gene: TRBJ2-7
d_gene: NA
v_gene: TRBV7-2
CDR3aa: CASSLGLGEQYF
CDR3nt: TGTGCCAGCAGCTTGGGGTTAGGCGAGCAGTACTTC

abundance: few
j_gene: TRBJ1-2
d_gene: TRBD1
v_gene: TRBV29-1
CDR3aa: CSVEGRGLVGYGYTF
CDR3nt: TGCAGCGTTGAGGGCAGGGGGCTAGTCGGCTATGGCTACACCTTC

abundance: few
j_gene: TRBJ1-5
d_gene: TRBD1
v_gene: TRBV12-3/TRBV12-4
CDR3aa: CASSRGQGDQPQHF
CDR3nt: TGTGCCAGCAGCCGTGGACAGGGAGATCAGCCCCAGCATTTT

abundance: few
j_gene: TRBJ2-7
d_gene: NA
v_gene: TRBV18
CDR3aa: CASSPSGNEQYF
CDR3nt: TGTGCCAGCTCACCCTCCGGCAACGAGCAGTACTTC

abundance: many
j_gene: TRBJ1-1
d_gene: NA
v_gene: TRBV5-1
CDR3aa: CASTGVGVSTEAFF
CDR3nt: TGCGCCAGCACCGGGGTAGGGGTGAGCACTGAAGCTTTCTTT

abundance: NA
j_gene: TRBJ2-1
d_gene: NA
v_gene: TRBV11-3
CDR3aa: CASRQGPGQNSAGLKDNEQFF
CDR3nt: TGTGCCAGCAGGCAGGGCCCAGGGCAAAATAGCGCGGGCCTTAAGGACAATGAGCAGTTCTTC

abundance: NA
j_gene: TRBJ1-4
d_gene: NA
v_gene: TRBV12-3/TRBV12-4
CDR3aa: CASSLRTNEKLFF
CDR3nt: TGTGCCAGCAGTTTACGCACTAATGAAAAACTGTTTTTT

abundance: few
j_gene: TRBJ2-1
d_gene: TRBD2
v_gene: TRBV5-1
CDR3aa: CASSLVGRGVEQFF
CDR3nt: TGCGCCAGCAGCTTGGTCGGGAGGGGTGTTGAGCAGTTCTTC

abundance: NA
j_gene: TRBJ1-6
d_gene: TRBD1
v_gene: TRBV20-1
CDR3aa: CSARDVQGISPLHF
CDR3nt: TGCAGTGCTAGAGATGTACAGGGGATTTCACCCCTCCACTTT

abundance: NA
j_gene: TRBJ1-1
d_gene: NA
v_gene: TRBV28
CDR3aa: CASSPPKNTEAFF
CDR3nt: TGTGCCAGCAGTCCCCCCAAGAACACTGAAGCTTTCTTT

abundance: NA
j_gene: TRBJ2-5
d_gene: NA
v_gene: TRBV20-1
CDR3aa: CSALREETQYF
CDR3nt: TGCAGTGCCCTACGAGAAGAGACCCAGTACTTC

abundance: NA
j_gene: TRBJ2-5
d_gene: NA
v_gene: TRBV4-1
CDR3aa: CASSQEGETQYF
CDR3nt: TGCGCCAGCAGCCAAGAAGGCGAGACCCAGTACTTC

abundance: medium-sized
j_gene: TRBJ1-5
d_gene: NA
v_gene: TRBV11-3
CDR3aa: CASSNQPQHF
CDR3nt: TGTGCCAGCAGCAATCAGCCCCAGCATTTT

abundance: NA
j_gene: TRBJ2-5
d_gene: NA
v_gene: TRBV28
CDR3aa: CASSSLRQVIQETQYF
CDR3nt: TGTGCCAGCAGTTCCCTCAGACAGGTTATACAAGAGACCCAGTACTTC

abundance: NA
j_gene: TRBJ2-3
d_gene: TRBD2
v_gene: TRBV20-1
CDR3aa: CSATGLAGVFASTDTQYF
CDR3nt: TGCAGTGCTACGGGACTAGCGGGCGTCTTTGCTAGCACAGATACGCAGTATTTT

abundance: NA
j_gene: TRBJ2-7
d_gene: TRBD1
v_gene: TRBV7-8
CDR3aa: CASSPGTVTYEQYF
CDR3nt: TGTGCCAGCAGCCCGGGGACAGTAACCTACGAGCAGTACTTC

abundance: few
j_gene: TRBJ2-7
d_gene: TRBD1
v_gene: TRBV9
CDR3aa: CASSPRGTGSSEQYF
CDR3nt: TGTGCCAGCAGCCCCCGAGGGACAGGCAGCTCCGAGCAGTACTTC

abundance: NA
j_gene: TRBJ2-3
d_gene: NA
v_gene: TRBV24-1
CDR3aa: CATRAPGSSTDTQYF
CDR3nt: TGTGCCACCCGCGCCCCGGGATCTAGCACAGATACGCAGTATTTT

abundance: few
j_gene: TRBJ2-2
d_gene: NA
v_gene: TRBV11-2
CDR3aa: CASSISPTWNTGELFF
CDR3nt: TGTGCCAGCAGCATCAGTCCTACCTGGAACACCGGGGAGCTGTTTTTT

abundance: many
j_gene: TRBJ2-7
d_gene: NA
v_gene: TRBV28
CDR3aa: CASLGGGSVDEQYF
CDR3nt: TGTGCCAGCCTGGGGGGCGGGAGTGTCGACGAGCAGTACTTC

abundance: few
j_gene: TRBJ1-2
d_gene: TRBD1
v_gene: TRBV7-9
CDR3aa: CASSWTGGIGYGYTF
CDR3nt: TGTGCCAGCAGCTGGACAGGGGGCATCGGCTATGGCTACACCTTC

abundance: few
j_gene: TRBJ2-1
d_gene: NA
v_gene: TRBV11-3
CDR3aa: CASSLSMNEQFF
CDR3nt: TGTGCCAGCAGCTTATCCATGAATGAGCAGTTCTTC

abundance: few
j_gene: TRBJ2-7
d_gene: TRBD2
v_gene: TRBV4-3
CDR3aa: CASSQDFSGRALYEQYF
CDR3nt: TGCGCCAGCAGCCAAGATTTTTCCGGGAGGGCCCTCTACGAGCAGTACTTC

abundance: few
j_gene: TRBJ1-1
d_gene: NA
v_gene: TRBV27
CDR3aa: CASSLWQGAGGEAFF
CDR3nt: TGTGCCAGCAGTTTATGGCAGGGTGCCGGGGGTGAAGCTTTCTTT

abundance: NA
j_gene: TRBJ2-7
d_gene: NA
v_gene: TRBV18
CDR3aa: CASSPTGPRPYEQYF
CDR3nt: TGTGCCAGCTCACCAACAGGGCCCCGACCCTACGAGCAGTACTTC

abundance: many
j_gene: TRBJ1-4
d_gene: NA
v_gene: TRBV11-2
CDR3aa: CASSARTGTPGKLFF
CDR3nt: TGTGCCAGCAGCGCGCGTACCGGGACCCCGGGAAAACTGTTTTTT

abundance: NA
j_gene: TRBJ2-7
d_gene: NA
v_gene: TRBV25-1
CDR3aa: CASIKAGSYEQYF
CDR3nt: TGTGCCAGCATTAAGGCGGGATCCTACGAGCAGTACTTC

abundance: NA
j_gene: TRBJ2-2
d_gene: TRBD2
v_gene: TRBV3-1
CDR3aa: CASSWGLAVHTGELFF
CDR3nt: TGTGCCAGCAGCTGGGGACTAGCGGTTCACACCGGGGAGCTGTTTTTT

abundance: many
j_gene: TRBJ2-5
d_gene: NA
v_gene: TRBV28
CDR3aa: CASSLGLGSDRGQYF
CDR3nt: TGTGCCAGCAGTTTAGGATTAGGCTCTGACCGGGGCCAGTACTTC

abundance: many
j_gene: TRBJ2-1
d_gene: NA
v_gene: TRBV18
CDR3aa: CASSTNQGGDEQFF
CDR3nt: TGTGCCAGCTCAACAAACCAGGGAGGTGATGAGCAGTTCTTC

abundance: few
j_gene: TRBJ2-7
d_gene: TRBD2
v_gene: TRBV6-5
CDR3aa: CASRPSGPHEQYF
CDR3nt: TGTGCCAGCCGACCTAGCGGGCCCCACGAGCAGTACTTC

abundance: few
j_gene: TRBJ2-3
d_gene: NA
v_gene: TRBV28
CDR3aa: CASSRQLAGSDTQYF
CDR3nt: TGTGCCAGCAGTCGGCAACTAGCTGGTTCAGATACGCAGTATTTT

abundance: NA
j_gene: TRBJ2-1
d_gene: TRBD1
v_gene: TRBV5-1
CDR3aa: CASSPRTGYNEQFF
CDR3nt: TGCGCCAGCAGCCCTCGGACAGGTTACAATGAGCAGTTCTTC

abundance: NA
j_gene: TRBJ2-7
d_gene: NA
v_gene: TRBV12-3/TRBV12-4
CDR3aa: CASSPSGSVQYF
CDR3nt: TGTGCCAGCAGTCCCTCGGGGTCCGTCCAGTACTTC

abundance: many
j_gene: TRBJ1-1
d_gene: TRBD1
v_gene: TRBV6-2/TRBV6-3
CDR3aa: CASSPRGGLPPEAFF
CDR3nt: TGTGCCAGCAGTCCCCGAGGGGGCTTACCCCCTGAAGCTTTCTTT